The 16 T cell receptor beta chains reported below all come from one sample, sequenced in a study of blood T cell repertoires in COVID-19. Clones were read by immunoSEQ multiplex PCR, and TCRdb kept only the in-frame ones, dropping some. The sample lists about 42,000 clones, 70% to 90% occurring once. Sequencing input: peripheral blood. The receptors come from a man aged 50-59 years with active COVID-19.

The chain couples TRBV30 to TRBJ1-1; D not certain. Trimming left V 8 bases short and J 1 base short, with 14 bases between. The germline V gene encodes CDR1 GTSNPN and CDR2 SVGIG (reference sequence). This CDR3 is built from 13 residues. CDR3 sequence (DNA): TGTGCCAGTGGAGGGTGGCAGAACACTGAAGCTTTCTTT. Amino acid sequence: CASGGWQNTEAFF.

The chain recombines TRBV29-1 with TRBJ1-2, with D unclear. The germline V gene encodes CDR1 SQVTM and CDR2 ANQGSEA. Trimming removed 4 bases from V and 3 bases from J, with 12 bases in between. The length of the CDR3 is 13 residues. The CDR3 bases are TGCAGCGTTGTCCCCTCAGGTTACTATGGCTACACCTTC. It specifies CSVVPSGYYGYTF.

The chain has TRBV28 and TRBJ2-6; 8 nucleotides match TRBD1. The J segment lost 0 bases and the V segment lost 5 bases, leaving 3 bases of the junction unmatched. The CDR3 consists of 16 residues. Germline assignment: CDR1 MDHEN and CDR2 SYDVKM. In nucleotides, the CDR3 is TGTGCCAGCAGTGGGACAGGTATCTCTGGGGCCAACGTCCTGACTTTC. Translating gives CASSGTGISGANVLTF.

CDR3 sequence (DNA): TGTGCCAGTAGACAGGGGGCTACAGCGAGGCAGTACTTC. This codes for CASRQGATARQYF. V is TRBV5-6 and J is TRBJ2-7; TRBD1 matches 10 bases. This CDR3 comprises 13 residues. The ends lost 8 bases at V and 9 bases at J; junction bases unmatched: 11. From germline, CDR1 is SGHDT and CDR2 YYEEEE.

The chain's CDR3 is CASSTGDGANVLTF. The CDR3 bases are TGTGCCAGCAGCACAGGGGATGGGGCCAACGTCCTGACTTTC. The rearrangement joins TRBV7-3 to TRBJ2-6; 7 bases align to TRBD1. The CDR3 runs 14 residues. V was pared by 5 bases and J by 3 bases, with 1 base of the junction left unmatched. From germline, CDR1 is SGHTA and CDR2 FQGTGA.

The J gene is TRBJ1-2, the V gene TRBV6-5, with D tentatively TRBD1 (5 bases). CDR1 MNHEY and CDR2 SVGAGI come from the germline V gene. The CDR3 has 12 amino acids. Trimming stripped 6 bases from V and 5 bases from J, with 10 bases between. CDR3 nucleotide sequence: TGTGCCAGCAGACTAGGGACTTATGGCTACACCTTC. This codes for CASRLGTYGYTF.

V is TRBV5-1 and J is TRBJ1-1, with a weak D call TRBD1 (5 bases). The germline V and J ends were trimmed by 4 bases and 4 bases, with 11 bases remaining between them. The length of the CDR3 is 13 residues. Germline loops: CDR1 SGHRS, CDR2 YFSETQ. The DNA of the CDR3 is TGCGCCAGCAGCGGTACAGGAACCACTGAAGCTTTCTTT. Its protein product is CASSGTGTTEAFF.

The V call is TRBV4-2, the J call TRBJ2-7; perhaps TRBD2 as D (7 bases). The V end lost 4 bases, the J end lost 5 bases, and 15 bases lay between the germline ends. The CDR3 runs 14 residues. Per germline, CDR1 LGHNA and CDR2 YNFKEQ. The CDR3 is CASSRPGGLDEQYF. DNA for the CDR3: TGTGCCAGCAGCCGCCCCGGGGGGCTGGACGAGCAGTACTTC.

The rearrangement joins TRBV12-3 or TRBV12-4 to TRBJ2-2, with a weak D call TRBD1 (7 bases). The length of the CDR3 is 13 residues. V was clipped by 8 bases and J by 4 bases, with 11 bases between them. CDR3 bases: TGTGCCAGCTGGGGGGACAGCACCGGGGAGCTGTTTTTT. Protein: CASWGDSTGELFF.

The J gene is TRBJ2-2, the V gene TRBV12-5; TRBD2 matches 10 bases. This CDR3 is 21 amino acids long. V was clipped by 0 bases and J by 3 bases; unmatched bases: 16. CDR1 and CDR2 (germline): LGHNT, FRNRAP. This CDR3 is CASGLVFIGPSGRFDTGELFF. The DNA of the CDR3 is TGTGCTAGTGGTTTGGTTTTTATTGGGCCTAGCGGGAGATTTGACACCGGGGAGCTGTTTTTT.

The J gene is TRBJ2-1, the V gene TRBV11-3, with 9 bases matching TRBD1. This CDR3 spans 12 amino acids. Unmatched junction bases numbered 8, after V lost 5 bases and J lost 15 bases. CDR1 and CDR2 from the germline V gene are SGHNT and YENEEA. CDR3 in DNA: TGTGCCAGCAGCAACGACCGGGACAGGGTGTTCTTC. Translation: CASSNDRDRVFF.

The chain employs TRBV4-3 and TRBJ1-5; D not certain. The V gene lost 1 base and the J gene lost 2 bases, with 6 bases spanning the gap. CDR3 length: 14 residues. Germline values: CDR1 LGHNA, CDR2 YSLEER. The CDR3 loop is CASSQALGNQPQHF. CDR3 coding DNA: TGCGCCAGCAGCCAAGCCCTCGGCAATCAGCCCCAGCATTTT.

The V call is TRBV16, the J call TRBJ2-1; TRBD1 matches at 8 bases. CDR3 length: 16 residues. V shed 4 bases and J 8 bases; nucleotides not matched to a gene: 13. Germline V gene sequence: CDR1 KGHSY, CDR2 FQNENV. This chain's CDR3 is CASSPLPGQGADEQFF. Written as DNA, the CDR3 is TGTGCCAGCAGCCCCCTTCCGGGGCAGGGGGCTGATGAGCAGTTCTTC.

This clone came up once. The CDR3 DNA is TGCAGCGCAGGGGACAGGTCCCCCGGGGAGCTGTTTTTT. It yields the protein CSAGDRSPGELFF. The gene calls are TRBV29-1 and TRBJ2-2; 8 bases match TRBD1. This CDR3 region has 13 residues. Germline CDR1 reads SQVTM; CDR2 reads ANQGSEA. The junction had 7 bases not matched to a gene; V was cut back by 7 bases and J by 6 bases.

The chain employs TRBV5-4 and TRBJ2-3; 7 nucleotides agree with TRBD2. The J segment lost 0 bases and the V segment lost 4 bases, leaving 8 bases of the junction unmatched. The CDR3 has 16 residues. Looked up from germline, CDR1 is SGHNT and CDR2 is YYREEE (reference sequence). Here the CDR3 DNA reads TGTGCCAGCAGCCTCACGACTAGCAGTAGCACAGATACGCAGTATTTT. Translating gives CASSLTTSSSTDTQYF.

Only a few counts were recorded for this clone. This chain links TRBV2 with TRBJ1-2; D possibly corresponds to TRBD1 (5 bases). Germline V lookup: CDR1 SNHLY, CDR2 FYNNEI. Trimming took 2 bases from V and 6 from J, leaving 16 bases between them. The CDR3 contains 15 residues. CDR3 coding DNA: TGTGCCAGCAGTGAATTATACAGGACCTCCGATGGCTACACCTTC. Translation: CASSELYRTSDGYTF.